A selection of T cell receptor beta chains follows, all from one sample in a study of cytomegalovirus exposure and HLA in healthy donors. Method: immunoSEQ multiplex PCR; TCRdb's copy keeps in-frame clones and lacks some. There are approximately 200,000 clones in the sample; approximately 85% occur only once, and less than 2.5% lies in the top ten. The sample comprised PBMCs. The receptors come from a woman aged 45-65 years in good health and CMV-seronegative. The CDR3 runs from the conserved cysteine through the conserved F or W. Each record gives: V gene, clone size, J gene, D gene, CDR3 DNA, CDR3 protein. A D gene is named only where the DNA matches it firmly. Clone size is given for some rows only: seen once, a few or many times, or a class if the clone is expanded.

v_gene: TRBV18; abundance: .; j_gene: TRBJ2-5; d_gene: .; CDR3nt: TGTGCCAGCTCACCCAGTAGAGGCCAAGAGACCCAGTACTTC; CDR3aa: CASSPSRGQETQYF
v_gene: TRBV10-1; abundance: .; j_gene: TRBJ2-7; d_gene: TRBD1; CDR3nt: TGCGCCAGCAGTCTGACAGGGAACCCAGGTAACGAGCAGTACTTC; CDR3aa: CASSLTGNPGNEQYF
v_gene: TRBV28; abundance: .; j_gene: TRBJ2-1; d_gene: TRBD2; CDR3nt: TGTGCCAGCCAGAGCGGGAGCGCATACAATGAGCAGTTCTTC; CDR3aa: CASQSGSAYNEQFF
v_gene: TRBV7-2; abundance: few; j_gene: TRBJ2-5; d_gene: .; CDR3nt: TGTGCCAGCAGCTTAGAAGACTACCAAGAGACCCAGTACTTC; CDR3aa: CASSLEDYQETQYF
v_gene: TRBV28; abundance: .; j_gene: TRBJ2-7; d_gene: TRBD2; CDR3nt: TGTGCCAGCAGTTCTAGACTAGCCCACTACGAGCAGTACTTC; CDR3aa: CASSSRLAHYEQYF
v_gene: TRBV5-1; abundance: once; j_gene: TRBJ1-2; d_gene: .; CDR3nt: TGCGCCAGCAAGCAGCCAGAGGAGGACGCAGCCCACAATTATGGCTACACCTTC; CDR3aa: CASKQPEEDAAHNYGYTF
v_gene: TRBV29-1; abundance: few; j_gene: TRBJ1-3; d_gene: .; CDR3nt: TGCAGCGTTATGAGGGGGACGGGAAACACCATATATTTT; CDR3aa: CSVMRGTGNTIYF
v_gene: TRBV7-9; abundance: .; j_gene: TRBJ1-4; d_gene: .; CDR3nt: TGTGCCAGCAGCTCCACCCGCGGACTTCGTCGGGAAAAACTGTTTTTT; CDR3aa: CASSSTRGLRREKLFF
v_gene: TRBV19; abundance: .; j_gene: TRBJ2-4; d_gene: .; CDR3nt: TGTGCCAGTAGTATAGTAAGGGGAATGGGAACCAAAAACATTCAGTACTTC; CDR3aa: CASSIVRGMGTKNIQYF
v_gene: TRBV7-9; abundance: .; j_gene: TRBJ1-1; d_gene: .; CDR3nt: TGTGCCAGCAGCTTAGCGTCGGCGGGGGCCCTCACTGAAGCTTTCTTT; CDR3aa: CASSLASAGALTEAFF
v_gene: TRBV15; abundance: .; j_gene: TRBJ2-7; d_gene: .; CDR3nt: TGTGCCACCAGCAGTTCAGGGGCCGTATCCTACGAGCAGTACTTC; CDR3aa: CATSSSGAVSYEQYF
v_gene: TRBV15; abundance: .; j_gene: TRBJ2-6; d_gene: .; CDR3nt: TGTGCCACCAGCAGAGGGCCCGCAGGGTTCGACGTCCTGACTTTC; CDR3aa: CATSRGPAGFDVLTF
v_gene: TRBV5-1; abundance: once; j_gene: TRBJ2-7; d_gene: .; CDR3nt: TGCGCCAGCAGCTTGGTCTCGGGATTAGACTACGAGCAGTACTTC; CDR3aa: CASSLVSGLDYEQYF
v_gene: TRBV5-6; abundance: .; j_gene: TRBJ2-2; d_gene: .; CDR3nt: TGTGCCAGCAGCCTATTATCAGGGTGGACCGGGGAGCTGTTTTTT; CDR3aa: CASSLLSGWTGELFF
v_gene: TRBV6-5; abundance: .; j_gene: TRBJ2-1; d_gene: TRBD2; CDR3nt: TGTGCCAGCAGTTACTCGCCTAGCGGGAGTGGTGGTGAGCAGTTCTTC; CDR3aa: CASSYSPSGSGGEQFF
v_gene: TRBV6-1; abundance: .; j_gene: TRBJ2-1; d_gene: .; CDR3nt: TGTGCCAGCATTCGGGGGCAGGGGGATGAGCAGTTCTTC; CDR3aa: CASIRGQGDEQFF
v_gene: TRBV18; abundance: .; j_gene: TRBJ2-7; d_gene: .; CDR3nt: TGTGCCAGCTCACCGGGGGACACTTACTACGAGCAGTACTTC; CDR3aa: CASSPGDTYYEQYF
v_gene: TRBV28; abundance: once; j_gene: TRBJ1-2; d_gene: TRBD1; CDR3nt: TGTGCCAGCAGCAACACGGGACAGGGAGTCTATGGCTACACCTTC; CDR3aa: CASSNTGQGVYGYTF
v_gene: TRBV29-1; abundance: .; j_gene: TRBJ2-5; d_gene: .; CDR3nt: TGCAGCGTAAACAGGGTGGGCGGGGAGACCCAGTACTTC; CDR3aa: CSVNRVGGETQYF
v_gene: TRBV10-2; abundance: .; j_gene: TRBJ1-2; d_gene: TRBD1; CDR3nt: TGCGCCAGCACCCAACAGGGGCGCGGGGGCTACACCTTC; CDR3aa: CASTQQGRGGYTF
v_gene: TRBV29-1; abundance: .; j_gene: TRBJ1-1; d_gene: .; CDR3nt: TGCAGCGCCGGGGGACTGAACACTGAAGCTTTCTTT; CDR3aa: CSAGGLNTEAFF
v_gene: TRBV6-1; abundance: few; j_gene: TRBJ1-1; d_gene: .; CDR3nt: TGTGCCAGCAGTGGCGACAGGTACACTGAAGCTTTCTTT; CDR3aa: CASSGDRYTEAFF
v_gene: TRBV6-5; abundance: .; j_gene: TRBJ2-1; d_gene: TRBD1; CDR3nt: TGTGCCAGCAGTTACACGGACAGGGTGAGCAATGAGCAGTTCTTC; CDR3aa: CASSYTDRVSNEQFF
v_gene: TRBV18; abundance: .; j_gene: TRBJ2-5; d_gene: TRBD1; CDR3nt: TGTGCCAGCTCAACAGGGGTTCCATTAGAGACCCAGTACTTC; CDR3aa: CASSTGVPLETQYF
v_gene: TRBV27; abundance: once; j_gene: TRBJ2-1; d_gene: TRBD2; CDR3nt: TGTGCCAGCAGTATCCTGGCTAGCGGGGGAAACAATGAGCAGTTCTTC; CDR3aa: CASSILASGGNNEQFF
v_gene: TRBV7-9; abundance: .; j_gene: TRBJ2-2; d_gene: TRBD2; CDR3nt: TGTGCCAGCAGCTCTGGGACTAGCGGGAGGTGGACGAACACCGGGGAGCTGTTTTTT; CDR3aa: CASSSGTSGRWTNTGELFF
v_gene: TRBV28; abundance: .; j_gene: TRBJ2-7; d_gene: TRBD2; CDR3nt: TGTGCCAGCAGTTTAGGACTAGCGGGAGTCGAGCAGTACTTC; CDR3aa: CASSLGLAGVEQYF
v_gene: TRBV18; abundance: .; j_gene: TRBJ2-1; d_gene: TRBD2; CDR3nt: TGTGCCAGCTCACCGCGGGGGACGGGCTCCTACAATGAGCAGTTCTTC; CDR3aa: CASSPRGTGSYNEQFF
v_gene: TRBV28; abundance: .; j_gene: TRBJ2-7; d_gene: TRBD1; CDR3nt: TGTGCCAGCAGTTCTACAGGGGTTTCCTACGAGCAGTACTTC; CDR3aa: CASSSTGVSYEQYF
v_gene: TRBV5-1; abundance: .; j_gene: TRBJ2-7; d_gene: TRBD1; CDR3nt: TGCGCCAGCAGCATCGGGACAGCTGGGGCCTACGAGCAGTACTTC; CDR3aa: CASSIGTAGAYEQYF
v_gene: TRBV21-1; abundance: .; j_gene: TRBJ1-4; d_gene: .; CDR3nt: TGTGCCAGCAGCAAGGTTCGGGGAAACATTTTCCTTGAAAAACTGTTTTTT; CDR3aa: CASSKVRGNIFLEKLFF
v_gene: TRBV7-8; abundance: .; j_gene: TRBJ1-5; d_gene: TRBD1; CDR3nt: TGTGCCAGCAGCTCGGACAGGGCTAGCAATCAGCCCCAGCATTTT; CDR3aa: CASSSDRASNQPQHF
v_gene: TRBV2; abundance: .; j_gene: TRBJ2-7; d_gene: TRBD2; CDR3nt: TGTGCCAGCAGTAGCGGGAGAGAACGCGAGCAGTACTTC; CDR3aa: CASSSGREREQYF
v_gene: TRBV6-5; abundance: few; j_gene: TRBJ1-2; d_gene: .; CDR3nt: TGTGCCAGCAGTCCTCGTACTAACTATGGCTACACCTTC; CDR3aa: CASSPRTNYGYTF
v_gene: TRBV19; abundance: .; j_gene: TRBJ1-2; d_gene: .; CDR3nt: TGTGCCAGTAGTGACGGGACATATGGCTACACCTTC; CDR3aa: CASSDGTYGYTF
v_gene: TRBV7-3; abundance: .; j_gene: TRBJ1-1; d_gene: .; CDR3nt: TGTGCCAGCAGCACCGACAGTCGGACTGAAGCTTTCTTT; CDR3aa: CASSTDSRTEAFF
v_gene: TRBV6-6; abundance: .; j_gene: TRBJ1-1; d_gene: .; CDR3nt: TGTGCCAGCAGTCTGGGGGGAGGGGAAGGCACTGAAGCTTTCTTT; CDR3aa: CASSLGGGEGTEAFF
v_gene: TRBV18; abundance: medium-sized; j_gene: TRBJ1-1; d_gene: .; CDR3nt: TGTGCCAGCTCAACCCGGACAGACATGAACACTGAAGCTTTCTTT; CDR3aa: CASSTRTDMNTEAFF
v_gene: TRBV7-9; abundance: .; j_gene: TRBJ1-1; d_gene: .; CDR3nt: TGTGCCAGCAGCTCCGGGGGTCGGGGGAACACTGAAGCTTTCTTT; CDR3aa: CASSSGGRGNTEAFF
v_gene: TRBV19; abundance: .; j_gene: TRBJ2-7; d_gene: .; CDR3nt: TGTGCCAGTAGTCCGGGGAACGAGCAGTACTTC; CDR3aa: CASSPGNEQYF
v_gene: TRBV2; abundance: .; j_gene: TRBJ1-4; d_gene: TRBD1; CDR3nt: TGTGCCAGCACTCACAGGGGTAGTGTTGAAAAACTGTTTTTT; CDR3aa: CASTHRGSVEKLFF
v_gene: TRBV6-5; abundance: .; j_gene: TRBJ1-1; d_gene: TRBD1; CDR3nt: TGTGCCAGCAGGACAGGGGCGCTGAACACTGAAGCTTTCTTT; CDR3aa: CASRTGALNTEAFF
v_gene: TRBV5-8; abundance: .; j_gene: TRBJ2-1; d_gene: TRBD2; CDR3nt: TGTGCCAGCAGCTTGGACCCAGCGGGAACCTACAATGAGCAGTTCTTC; CDR3aa: CASSLDPAGTYNEQFF
v_gene: TRBV5-1; abundance: once; j_gene: TRBJ2-7; d_gene: .; CDR3nt: TGCGCCAGCAGCTTGGGTTGGGAGGGGGGCGAGCAGTACTTC; CDR3aa: CASSLGWEGGEQYF
v_gene: TRBV6-1; abundance: .; j_gene: TRBJ1-4; d_gene: .; CDR3nt: TGTGCCAGCTCCCCTCAATTGCCCAGTAATGAAAAACTGTTTTTT; CDR3aa: CASSPQLPSNEKLFF
v_gene: TRBV6-6; abundance: .; j_gene: TRBJ1-1; d_gene: .; CDR3nt: TGTGCCAGCAGTTACTCGGTGGTCACCGGCACTGAAGCTTTCTTT; CDR3aa: CASSYSVVTGTEAFF
v_gene: TRBV10-1; abundance: .; j_gene: TRBJ2-7; d_gene: TRBD1; CDR3nt: TGCGCCAGCAGTGACGATACCGGGACAGGGATATCCTACGAGCAGTACTTC; CDR3aa: CASSDDTGTGISYEQYF
v_gene: TRBV29-1; abundance: .; j_gene: TRBJ1-1; d_gene: TRBD1; CDR3nt: TGCAGCGTTGAAACAGGGGGCAGAAATCCTTTCTTT; CDR3aa: CSVETGGRNPFF
v_gene: TRBV7-2; abundance: .; j_gene: TRBJ2-5; d_gene: TRBD1; CDR3nt: TGTGCCAGCAGCTTGGACAGGGGAGGGAGGGAGACCCAGTACTTC; CDR3aa: CASSLDRGGRETQYF
v_gene: TRBV5-4; abundance: .; j_gene: TRBJ2-2; d_gene: TRBD2; CDR3nt: TGTGCCAGCAGCCCCGCGCGGGTTAGCGGGAGTGCCGGGGAGCTGTTTTTT; CDR3aa: CASSPARVSGSAGELFF
v_gene: TRBV2; abundance: .; j_gene: TRBJ1-5; d_gene: TRBD1; CDR3nt: TGTGCCAGCAGTGCCGACCAGGGGGCGCGGCAGCCCCAGCATTTT; CDR3aa: CASSADQGARQPQHF
v_gene: TRBV7-2; abundance: .; j_gene: TRBJ1-5; d_gene: .; CDR3nt: TGTGCCAGCAGCCTCGTTGGGGGGGAGCCCCAGCATTTT; CDR3aa: CASSLVGGEPQHF
v_gene: TRBV4-1; abundance: few; j_gene: TRBJ2-1; d_gene: .; CDR3nt: TGCGCCAGCAGCCAAGCGGACTTGTTCTCCTACAATGAGCAGTTCTTC; CDR3aa: CASSQADLFSYNEQFF
v_gene: TRBV7-5; abundance: .; j_gene: TRBJ1-5; d_gene: .; CDR3nt: TGTGTCAGAAGCTTAGGAAGAAGGACAGTGATGCGTAGCAATCAGCCCCAGCATTTT; CDR3aa: CVRSLGRRTVMRSNQPQHF
v_gene: TRBV7-9; abundance: .; j_gene: TRBJ2-7; d_gene: TRBD2; CDR3nt: TGTGCCAGCAGCCCGGGAGGGTACCCACTAATCGGGCAGTACTTC; CDR3aa: CASSPGGYPLIGQYF
v_gene: TRBV7-2; abundance: .; j_gene: TRBJ1-5; d_gene: .; CDR3nt: TGTGCCAGCAGCTTTTCCCGGGATCAGCCCCAGCATTTT; CDR3aa: CASSFSRDQPQHF
v_gene: TRBV29-1; abundance: .; j_gene: TRBJ2-3; d_gene: TRBD2; CDR3nt: TGCAGCGTTATATTAGCGGGAGGAACAGATACGCAGTATTTT; CDR3aa: CSVILAGGTDTQYF
v_gene: TRBV2; abundance: .; j_gene: TRBJ2-7; d_gene: TRBD2; CDR3nt: TGTGCCAGCAGTGCGACTAGCGGGAGGACCGAGCAGTACTTC; CDR3aa: CASSATSGRTEQYF
v_gene: TRBV18; abundance: .; j_gene: TRBJ2-1; d_gene: TRBD2; CDR3nt: TGTGCCAGCTCACCACGGGGGGCCCCCGGGACTAGCCGCAGTGGCAATGAGCAGTTCTTC; CDR3aa: CASSPRGAPGTSRSGNEQFF
v_gene: TRBV28; abundance: .; j_gene: TRBJ1-1; d_gene: TRBD1; CDR3nt: TGTGCCAGCAGATCAGGGGGCTACACTGAAGCTTTCTTT; CDR3aa: CASRSGGYTEAFF